This TCR beta chain is drawn from a study of CD8 T cells in ankylosing spondylitis. Notes on the study in general: Researchers report that disease-linked clones proved CD8+ and relatively rare in peripheral blood. The clones that were linked to disease were reported to be significantly enriched in matched synovial fluid samples from ankylosing spondylitis patients. A motif of 7 to 9 highly homologous TCR beta variants was seen as apparently characteristic of ankylosing spondylitis blood.

CDR3 length: 12 residues. Trimming removed 8 bases at V and 2 bases at J, with 9 bases between. Germline CDR1 MNHNY, CDR2 SVGAGI (reference sequence). Generation of TCR beta libraries employed quantitative 5'-RACE incorporating molecular barcodes. TCRdb independently ran MiXCR on the 5' RACE reads; one entry per CDR3 protein. In the table there are approximately 340,000 distinct CDR3 sequences, around 15% of which are singletons. Only a few counts were recorded for this clonotype. Its antigen is still unknown. The source is a male donor with ankylosing spondylitis or in good health (not recorded which). The chain is built from TRBV6-6 and TRBJ1-2; D gene unclear. Specimen: blood, either unsorted or a sorted T cell fraction (not recorded which). CDR3 nucleotides: TGTGCCAGCGGACGGTCCAACTATGGCTACACCTTC. As protein: CASGRSNYGYTF.